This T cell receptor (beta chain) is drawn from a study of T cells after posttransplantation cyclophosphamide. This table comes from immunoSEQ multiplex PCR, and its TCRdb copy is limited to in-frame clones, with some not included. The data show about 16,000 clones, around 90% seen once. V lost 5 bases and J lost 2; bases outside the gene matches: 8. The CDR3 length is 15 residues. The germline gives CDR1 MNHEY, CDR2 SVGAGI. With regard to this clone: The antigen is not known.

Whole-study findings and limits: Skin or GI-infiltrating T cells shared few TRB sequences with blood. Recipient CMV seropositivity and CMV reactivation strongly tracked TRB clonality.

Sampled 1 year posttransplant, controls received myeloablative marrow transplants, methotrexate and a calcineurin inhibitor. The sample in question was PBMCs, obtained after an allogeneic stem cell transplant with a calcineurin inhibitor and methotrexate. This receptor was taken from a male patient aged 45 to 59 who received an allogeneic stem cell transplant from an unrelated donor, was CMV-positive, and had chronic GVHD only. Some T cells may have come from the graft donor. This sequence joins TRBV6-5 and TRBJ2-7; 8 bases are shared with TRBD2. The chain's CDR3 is CASSGTHGGAYEQYF. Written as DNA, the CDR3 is TGTGCCAGCAGTGGAACTCACGGGGGGGCCTACGAGCAGTACTTC.